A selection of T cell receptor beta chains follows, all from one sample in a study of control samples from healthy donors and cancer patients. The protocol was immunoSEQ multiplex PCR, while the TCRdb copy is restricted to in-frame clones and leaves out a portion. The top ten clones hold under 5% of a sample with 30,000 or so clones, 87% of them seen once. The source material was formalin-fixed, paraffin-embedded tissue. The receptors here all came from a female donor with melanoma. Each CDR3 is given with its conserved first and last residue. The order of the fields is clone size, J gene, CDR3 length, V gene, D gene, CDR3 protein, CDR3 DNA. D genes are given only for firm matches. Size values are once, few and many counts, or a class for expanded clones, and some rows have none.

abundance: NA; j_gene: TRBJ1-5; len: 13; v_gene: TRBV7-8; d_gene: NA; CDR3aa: CASSLILNQPQHF; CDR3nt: TGTGCCAGCAGCCTTATACTCAATCAGCCCCAGCATTTT
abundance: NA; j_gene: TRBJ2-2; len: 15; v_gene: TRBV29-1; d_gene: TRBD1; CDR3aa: CSAATGTGGVGELFF; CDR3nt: TGCAGCGCAGCTACCGGGACAGGGGGTGTCGGGGAGCTGTTTTTT
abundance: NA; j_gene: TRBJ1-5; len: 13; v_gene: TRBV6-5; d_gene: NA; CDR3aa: CASKASSNQPQHF; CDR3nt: TGTGCCAGCAAAGCGTCGAGCAATCAGCCCCAGCATTTT
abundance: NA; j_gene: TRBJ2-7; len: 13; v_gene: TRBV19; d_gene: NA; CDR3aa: CASSTRPRLEQYF; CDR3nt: TGTGCCAGTAGTACCCGGCCTCGCTTGGAGCAGTACTTC
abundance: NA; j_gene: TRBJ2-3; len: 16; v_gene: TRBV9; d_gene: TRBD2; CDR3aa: CASSAAGAWNIATQYF; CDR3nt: TGTGCCAGCAGCGCAGCGGGAGCGTGGAATATAGCTACGCAGTATTTT
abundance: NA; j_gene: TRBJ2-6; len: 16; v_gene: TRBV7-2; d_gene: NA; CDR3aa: CASSLDIRAGANVLTF; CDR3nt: TGTGCCAGCAGCTTAGATATCCGGGCTGGGGCCAACGTCCTGACTTTC
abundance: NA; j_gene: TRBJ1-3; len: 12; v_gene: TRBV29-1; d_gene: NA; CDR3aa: CSVGGGGNTIYF; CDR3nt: TGCAGCGTTGGTGGAGGTGGAAACACCATATATTTT
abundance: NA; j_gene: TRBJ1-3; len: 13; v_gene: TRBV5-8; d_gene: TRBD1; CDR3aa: CASSLTGGNTIYF; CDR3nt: TGTGCCAGCAGCCTGACAGGGGGAAACACCATATATTTT
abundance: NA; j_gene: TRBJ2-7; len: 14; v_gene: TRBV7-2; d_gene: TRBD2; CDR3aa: CASSPLAALDEQYF; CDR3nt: TGTGCCAGCAGCCCACTAGCGGCCCTTGACGAGCAGTACTTC
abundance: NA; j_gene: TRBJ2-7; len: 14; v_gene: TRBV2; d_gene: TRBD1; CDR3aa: CASRGPGQGYEQYF; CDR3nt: TGTGCCAGCAGGGGCCCGGGACAGGGATACGAGCAGTACTTC
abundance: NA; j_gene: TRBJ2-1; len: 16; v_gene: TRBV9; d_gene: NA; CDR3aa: CASSRKPASHENEQFF; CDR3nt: TGTGCCAGCAGCCGTAAACCTGCAAGCCACGAGAATGAGCAGTTCTTC
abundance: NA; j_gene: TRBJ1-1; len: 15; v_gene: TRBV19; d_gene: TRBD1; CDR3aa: CASTGQGVVNTEAFF; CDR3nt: TGTGCCAGTACCGGACAGGGAGTAGTGAACACTGAAGCTTTCTTT
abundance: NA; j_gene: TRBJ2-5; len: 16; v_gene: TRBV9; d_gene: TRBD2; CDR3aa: CASSVGISGSMETQYF; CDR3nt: TGTGCCAGCAGCGTAGGAATAAGCGGGAGTATGGAGACCCAGTACTTC
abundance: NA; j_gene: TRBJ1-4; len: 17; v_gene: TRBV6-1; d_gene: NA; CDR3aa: CASSEIIAGSGKEKLFF; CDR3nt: TGTGCCAGCAGTGAAATCATTGCGGGGTCGGGGAAGGAAAAACTGTTTTTT
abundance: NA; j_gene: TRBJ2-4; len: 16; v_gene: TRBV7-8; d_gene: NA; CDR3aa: CASSLVPAGAKNIQYF; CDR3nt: TGTGCCAGCAGCTTAGTCCCCGCTGGGGCCAAAAACATTCAGTACTTC
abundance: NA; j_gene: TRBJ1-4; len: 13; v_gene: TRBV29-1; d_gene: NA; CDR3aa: CSVRDTPNEKLFF; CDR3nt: TGCAGCGTGCGGGACACCCCTAATGAAAAACTGTTTTTT
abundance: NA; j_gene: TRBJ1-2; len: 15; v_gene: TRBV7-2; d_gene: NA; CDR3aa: CASSLAGGGIYGYTF; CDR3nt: TGTGCCAGCAGCTTAGCGGGAGGGGGGATCTATGGCTACACCTTC
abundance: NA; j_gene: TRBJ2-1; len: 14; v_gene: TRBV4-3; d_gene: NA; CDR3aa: CASSLGALYNEQFF; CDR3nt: TGCGCCAGCAGTTTGGGGGCCTTATACAATGAGCAGTTCTTC
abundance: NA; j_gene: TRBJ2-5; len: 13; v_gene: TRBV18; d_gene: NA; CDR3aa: CASSPPTGETQYF; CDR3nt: TGTGCCAGCTCACCCCCCACCGGGGAGACCCAGTACTTC
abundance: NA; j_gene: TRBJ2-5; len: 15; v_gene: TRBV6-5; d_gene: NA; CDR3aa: CASRANLGPQETQYF; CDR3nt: TGTGCCAGCAGGGCGAATCTAGGACCCCAAGAGACCCAGTACTTC
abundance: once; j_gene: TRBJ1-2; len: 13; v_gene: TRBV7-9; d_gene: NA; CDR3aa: CASSSTDGYGYTF; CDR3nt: TGTGCCAGCAGCTCCACGGACGGCTATGGCTACACCTTC
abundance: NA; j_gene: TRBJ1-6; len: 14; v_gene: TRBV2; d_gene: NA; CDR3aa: CASSSGGYNSPLHF; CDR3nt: TGTGCCAGCAGTAGCGGGGGCTATAATTCACCCCTCCACTTT
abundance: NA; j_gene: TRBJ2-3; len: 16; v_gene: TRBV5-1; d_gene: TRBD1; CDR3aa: CASSSRQGAGTDTQYF; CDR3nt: TGCGCCAGCAGCTCCCGACAGGGGGCGGGCACAGATACGCAGTATTTT
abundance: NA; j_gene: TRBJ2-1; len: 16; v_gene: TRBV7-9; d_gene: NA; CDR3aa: CASRTYRDSSYNEQFF; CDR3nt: TGTGCCAGCAGAACCTACAGGGATAGCTCCTACAATGAGCAGTTCTTC
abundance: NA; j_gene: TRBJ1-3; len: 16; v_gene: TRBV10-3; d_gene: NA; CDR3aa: CAISWGTGNSGNTIYF; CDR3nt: TGTGCCATCAGCTGGGGGACGGGAAACTCTGGAAACACCATATATTTT
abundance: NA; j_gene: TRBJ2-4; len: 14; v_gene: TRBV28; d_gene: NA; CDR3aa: CASTPSGGVNIQYF; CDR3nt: TGTGCCAGCACCCCCTCGGGCGGGGTAAACATTCAGTACTTC
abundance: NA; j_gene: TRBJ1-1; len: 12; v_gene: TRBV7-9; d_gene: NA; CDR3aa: CASSRGDTEAFF; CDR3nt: TGTGCCAGCAGCCGAGGGGACACTGAAGCTTTCTTT
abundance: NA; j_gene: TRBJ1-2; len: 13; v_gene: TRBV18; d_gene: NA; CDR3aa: CASSPTRVEGYTF; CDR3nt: TGTGCCAGCTCACCAACCAGGGTCGAGGGCTACACCTTC
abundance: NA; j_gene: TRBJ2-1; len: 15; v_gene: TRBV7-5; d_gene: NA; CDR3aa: CVRSLAGGPVDEQFF; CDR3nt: TGTGTCAGAAGCTTAGCGGGAGGGCCGGTCGATGAGCAGTTCTTC
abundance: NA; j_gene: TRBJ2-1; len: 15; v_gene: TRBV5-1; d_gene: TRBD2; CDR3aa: CASSRERDPYNEQFF; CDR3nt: TGCGCCAGCAGCAGGGAGCGGGATCCCTACAATGAGCAGTTCTTC
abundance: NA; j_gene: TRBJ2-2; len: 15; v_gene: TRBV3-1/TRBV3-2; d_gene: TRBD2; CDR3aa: CASSQRGAGAGELFF; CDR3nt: TGTGCCAGCAGCCAAAGGGGAGCGGGAGCCGGGGAGCTGTTTTTT
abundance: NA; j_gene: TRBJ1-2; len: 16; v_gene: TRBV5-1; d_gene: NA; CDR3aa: CASSLLDGSPLYGYTF; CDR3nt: TGCGCCAGCAGCTTATTGGACGGTAGCCCCCTGTATGGCTACACCTTC
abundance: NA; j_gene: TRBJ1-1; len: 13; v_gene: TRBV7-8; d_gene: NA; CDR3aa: CASSLIDYTEAFF; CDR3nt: TGTGCCAGCAGCTTAATAGATTACACTGAAGCTTTCTTT
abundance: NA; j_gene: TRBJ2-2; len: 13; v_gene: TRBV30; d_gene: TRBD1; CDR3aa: CAWGTGNTGELFF; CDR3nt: TGTGCCTGGGGGACAGGGAATACCGGGGAGCTGTTTTTT
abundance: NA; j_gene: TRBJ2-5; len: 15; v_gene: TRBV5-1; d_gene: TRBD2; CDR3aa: CASSLGGVGRETQYF; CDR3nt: TGCGCCAGCAGCTTGGGAGGGGTCGGGAGGGAGACCCAGTACTTC
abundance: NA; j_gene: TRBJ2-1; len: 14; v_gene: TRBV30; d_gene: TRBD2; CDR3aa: CAWRGLAAGYEQFF; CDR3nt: TGTGCCTGGCGGGGACTAGCGGCCGGGTATGAGCAGTTCTTC
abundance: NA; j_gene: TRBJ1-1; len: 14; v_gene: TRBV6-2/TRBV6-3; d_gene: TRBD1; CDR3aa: CASSRDRMNTEAFF; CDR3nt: TGTGCCAGCAGTCGGGACAGGATGAACACTGAAGCTTTCTTT
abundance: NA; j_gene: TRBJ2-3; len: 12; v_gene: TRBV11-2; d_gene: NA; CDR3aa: CASSLGPDTQYF; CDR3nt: TGTGCCAGCAGCTTAGGGCCAGATACGCAGTATTTT
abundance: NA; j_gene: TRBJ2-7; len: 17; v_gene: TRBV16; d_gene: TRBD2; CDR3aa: CASSQRGLAGITYEQYF; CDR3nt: TGTGCCAGCAGCCAGCGTGGACTAGCGGGAATCACCTACGAGCAGTACTTC
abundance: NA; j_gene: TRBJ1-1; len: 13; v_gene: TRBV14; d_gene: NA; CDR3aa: CASSPGLNTEAFF; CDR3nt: TGTGCCAGCAGCCCTGGACTGAACACTGAAGCTTTCTTT
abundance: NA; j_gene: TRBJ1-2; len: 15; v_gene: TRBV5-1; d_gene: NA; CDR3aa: CASSLRGAGEEGYTF; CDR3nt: TGCGCCAGCAGCTTGCGAGGGGCCGGAGAGGAGGGCTACACCTTC
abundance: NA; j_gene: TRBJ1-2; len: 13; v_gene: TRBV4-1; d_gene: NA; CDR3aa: CASSQDTDFGYTF; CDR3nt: TGCGCCAGCAGCCAAGATACAGATTTTGGCTACACCTTC
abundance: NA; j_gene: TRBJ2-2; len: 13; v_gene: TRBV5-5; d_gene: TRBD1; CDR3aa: CASSDRVLPELFF; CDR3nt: TGTGCCAGCAGTGACAGGGTCCTTCCGGAGCTGTTTTTT
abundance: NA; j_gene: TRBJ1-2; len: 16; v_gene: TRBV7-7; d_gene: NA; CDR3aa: CASSLVGGRDQNGYTF; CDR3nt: TGTGCTAGCAGCTTAGTCGGGGGCAGGGACCAAAATGGCTACACCTTC
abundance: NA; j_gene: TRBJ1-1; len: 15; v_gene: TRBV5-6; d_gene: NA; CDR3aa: CASSLLSAGHTEAFF; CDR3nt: TGTGCCAGCAGCCTCCTTAGTGCAGGGCACACTGAAGCTTTCTTT
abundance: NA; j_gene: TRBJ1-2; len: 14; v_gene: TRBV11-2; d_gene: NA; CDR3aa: CASSPQTWIRGYTF; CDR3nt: TGTGCCAGCAGCCCCCAGACCTGGATCCGGGGCTACACCTTC
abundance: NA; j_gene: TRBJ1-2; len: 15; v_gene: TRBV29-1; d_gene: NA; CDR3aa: CSVDVDIRLNYGYTF; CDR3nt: TGCAGCGTTGATGTGGACATTCGACTCAACTATGGCTACACCTTC
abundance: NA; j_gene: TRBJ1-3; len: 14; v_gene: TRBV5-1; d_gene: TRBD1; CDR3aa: CASSPGQGQNTIYF; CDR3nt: TGCGCCAGCAGCCCCGGACAGGGGCAGAACACCATATATTTT
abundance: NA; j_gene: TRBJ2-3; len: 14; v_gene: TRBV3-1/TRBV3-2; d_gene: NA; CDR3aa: CASSLRQGTDTQYF; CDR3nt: TGTGCCAGCAGCCTTAGACAGGGCACAGATACGCAGTATTTT
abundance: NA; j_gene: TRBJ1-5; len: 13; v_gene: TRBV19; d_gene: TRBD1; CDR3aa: CASIGQGVQPQHF; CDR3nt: TGTGCCAGTATCGGACAGGGGGTTCAGCCCCAGCATTTT
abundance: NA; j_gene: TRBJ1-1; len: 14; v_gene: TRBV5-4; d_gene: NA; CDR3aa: CASRRWVMNTEAFF; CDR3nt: TGTGCCAGCAGGCGTTGGGTCATGAACACTGAAGCTTTCTTT
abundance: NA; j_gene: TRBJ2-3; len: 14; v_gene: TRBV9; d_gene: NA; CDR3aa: CASSVDGLTDTQYF; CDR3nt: TGTGCCAGCAGCGTAGACGGACTCACAGATACGCAGTATTTT
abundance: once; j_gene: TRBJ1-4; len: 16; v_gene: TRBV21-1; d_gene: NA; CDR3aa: CASSNSGADGNEKLFF; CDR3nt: TGTGCCAGCAGCAACTCCGGGGCAGACGGTAATGAAAAACTGTTTTTT
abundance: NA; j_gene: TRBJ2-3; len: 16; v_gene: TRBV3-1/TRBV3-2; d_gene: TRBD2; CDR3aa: CASSPSGGPRTDTQYF; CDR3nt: TGTGCCAGCAGCCCCTCGGGAGGGCCTAGGACAGATACGCAGTATTTT